The next 16 T cell receptor beta chains were all read from a single sample in a study of T cell responses to AZD1222 COVID-19 vaccine. TCRdb's table, derived via immunoSEQ multiplex PCR, lists solely in-frame clones and lacks some. Altogether about 49,000 clones are present, roughly 80% being singletons, with the ten largest covering 6% to 7%. The source was peripheral blood, collected on day 0 of AZD1222 vaccination. These receptors were collected from an adult in good health.

V and J are TRBV19 and TRBJ2-1, with TRBD2 identical over 14 bases. Germline V lookup: CDR1 LNHDA, CDR2 SQIVND (reference sequence). V was pared by 5 bases and J by 10 bases, with 1 base of the junction left unmatched. The CDR3 totals 13 residues. CDR3 loop: CASSRTSGREQFF. The CDR3 DNA follows: TGTGCCAGTAGTCGGACTAGCGGGAGGGAGCAGTTCTTC.

The chain uses TRBV7-4 and TRBJ2-7, with TRBD1 matching 8 bases. J gave up 0 bases and V 1 base, and 8 bases lay outside the gene matches. CDR3 size: 17 residues. Germline CDR1 is SGHVT and CDR2 is SQSDAQ. CDR3 loop: CASSLVGMGQDSYEQYV. In DNA, the CDR3 is TGTGCCAGCAGCTTAGTAGGAATGGGACAGGACTCCTACGAGCAGTACGTC.

The J gene is TRBJ1-5, the V gene TRBV3-1 (or the pseudogene TRBV3-2), with unresolved D. The V and J ends lost 0 bases and 7 bases respectively, with 13 bases between them. This CDR3 is 15 amino acids long. Germline V gives CDR1 LGHDT, CDR2 YNNKEL (reference sequence). In DNA, the CDR3 is TGTGCCAGCAGCCAAGATAGCGTCAGAATACAGCCCCAGCATTTT. It specifies CASSQDSVRIQPQHF.

V and J are TRBV9 and TRBJ2-7; TRBD2 might be the D (6 bases). From germline, CDR1 is SGDLS and CDR2 YYNGEE. This CDR3 is built from 13 residues. V lost 1 base, J lost 7 bases, and 12 bases lay in between. The CDR3 sequence: CASSVSTRGEQYF. The CDR3 bases are TGTGCCAGCAGCGTATCGACTAGAGGAGAGCAGTACTTC.

This CDR3 is CASSQPNRQGSHEQYF. Here the CDR3 DNA reads TGTGCCAGCAGCCAGCCAAACCGACAGGGTTCCCACGAGCAGTACTTC. V gene TRBV3-1 (or the pseudogene TRBV3-2) combines with J gene TRBJ2-7; 7 bases fit TRBD1. The CDR3 extends over 16 amino acids. The V segment lost 3 bases and the J segment 5 bases; nucleotides outside the gene matches: 13. Germline V lookup: CDR1 LGHDT, CDR2 YNNKEL (reference sequence).

The rearrangement joins TRBV9 to TRBJ2-3; 10 positions agree with TRBD1. CDR1 and CDR2 (germline): SGDLS, YYNGEE. The CDR3 loop spans 15 amino acids. V gave up 1 base and J gave up 4 bases; unmatched junction bases: 3. The CDR3 coding sequence is TGTGCCAGCAGCGTACGGGACAGGGGCGCAGATACGCAGTATTTT. The encoded protein is CASSVRDRGADTQYF. Together with reference TRBV9 and TRBJ2-3, the CDR3 gives the full variable domain: DSGVTQTPKHLITATGQRVTLRCSPRSGDLSVYWYQQSLDQGLQFLIQYYNGEERAKGNILERFSAQQFPDLHSELNLSSLELGDSALYFCASSVRDRGADTQYFGPGTRLTVL.

The chain is built from TRBV2 and TRBJ2-1, with 7 bases identical to TRBD2. Trimming took 8 bases from V and 7 from J; bases not matched to a gene: 8. This CDR3 spans 13 amino acids. Germline V gene sequence: CDR1 SNHLY, CDR2 FYNNEI. CDR3 sequence: CASLAGEANEQFF. DNA of the CDR3: TGTGCCAGCCTTGCGGGGGAAGCGAATGAGCAGTTCTTC.

This chain uses TRBV14 with TRBJ2-2; 10 positions agree with TRBD2. Germline values: CDR1 SGHDN, CDR2 FVKESK. V lost 1 base to trimming and J lost 2 bases; unmatched junction nucleotides: 7. This CDR3 is built from 18 residues. This CDR3 reads CASSQVYSGRQNTGELFF. CDR3 nucleotides: TGTGCCAGCAGCCAAGTCTATAGCGGGAGGCAAAACACCGGGGAGCTGTTTTTT.

This chain links TRBV5-1 with TRBJ1-3; TRBD1 might be the D (5 bases). This CDR3 contains 17 residues. Germline V gene lookup returns CDR1 SGHRS and CDR2 YFSETQ. V shed 0 bases and J shed 0 bases, with 13 bases lying between them. CDR3 nucleotides: TGCGCCAGCAGCTTGGGAGGGGTCGGAGACTCTGGAAACACCATATATTTT. Amino acids: CASSLGGVGDSGNTIYF.

This sequence joins TRBV3-1 (or the pseudogene TRBV3-2) and TRBJ1-2; D possibly corresponds to TRBD1 (6 bases). Trimming stripped 0 bases from V and 5 bases from J, with 10 bases between. Looked up from germline, CDR1 is LGHDT and CDR2 is YNNKEL (reference sequence). The CDR3 spans 14 residues. The chain's CDR3 is CASSQDGTSYGYTF. CDR3 nucleotides: TGTGCCAGCAGCCAAGATGGGACATCATATGGCTACACCTTC.

CDR3 nucleotides: TGTGCCAGCAGCCAAGATCGCGGAGCCAAAAACATTCAGTACTTC. Protein product: CASSQDRGAKNIQYF. The chain carries TRBV4-2 and TRBJ2-4, with D unclear. The CDR3 totals 15 residues. The germline V gene has CDR1 LGHNA and CDR2 YNFKEQ. Trimming took off 0 bases at V and 0 bases at J, with 6 bases between the two ends.

The chain is built from TRBV5-1 and TRBJ2-5; tentatively, D is TRBD2 (6 bases). The CDR3 has 15 residues. Germline V lookup: CDR1 SGHRS, CDR2 YFSETQ. V was pared by 0 bases and J by 2 bases, with 11 bases between. The CDR3 DNA reads as TGCGCCAGCAGCTTGGTGGAGGGAGGACAAGAGACCCAGTACTTC. Encoded protein: CASSLVEGGQETQYF. The full variable domain, in which reference TRBV5-1 and TRBJ2-5 provide the parts outside the CDR3, is KAGVTQTPRYLIKTRGQQVTLSCSPISGHRSVSWYQQTPGQGLQFLFEYFSETQRNKGNFPGRFSGRQFSNSRSEMNVSTLELGDSALYLCASSLVEGGQETQYFGPGTRLLVL.

V usage is TRBV6-5 and J usage is TRBJ2-5; possibly TRBD1 or TRBD2 for D (5 bases each). Between the trimmed V and J ends, which lost 6 bases and 4 bases, there was a span of 15 bases. The CDR3 is 14 residues long. Germline CDR1 is MNHEY and CDR2 is SVGAGI. CDR3 nucleotides: TGTGCCAGCAGCCCCGGGGACGGTGCAGAGACCCAGTACTTC. Amino acid sequence: CASSPGDGAETQYF.

This clone was detected a few times. J is TRBJ2-2 and V is TRBV7-2, with D perhaps matching TRBD1 (6 bases). Trimming took 5 bases from V and 1 from J, leaving 8 bases between them. The V gene's germline CDR1 is SGHTA and CDR2 FQGNSA. CDR3 length: 14 amino acids. As DNA, the CDR3 is TGTGCCAGCAGCCCGGGACAGAACACCGGGGAGCTGTTTTTT. Its translation: CASSPGQNTGELFF.

The chain is built from TRBV5-1 and TRBJ1-2, with a weak D call TRBD1 (6 bases). The CDR3 length is 14 residues. Deletions cut 7 bases from V and 4 bases from J, with 17 bases between. Germline V gene sequence: CDR1 SGHRS, CDR2 YFSETQ. CDR3 nucleotide sequence: TGCGCCAGCGGACAGACAGGCGTCACCTATGGCTACACCTTC. This translates into CASGQTGVTYGYTF.

V usage is TRBV28 and J usage is TRBJ1-2, with D unresolved. The ends were cut back, 6 bases at V and 0 bases at J, with 5 bases in the middle. CDR1 is MDHEN and CDR2 is SYDVKM in the germline V gene. The CDR3 consists of 12 residues. The CDR3 DNA reads as TGTGCCAGCAGACGAACTAACTATGGCTACACCTTC. Translation gives CASRRTNYGYTF.